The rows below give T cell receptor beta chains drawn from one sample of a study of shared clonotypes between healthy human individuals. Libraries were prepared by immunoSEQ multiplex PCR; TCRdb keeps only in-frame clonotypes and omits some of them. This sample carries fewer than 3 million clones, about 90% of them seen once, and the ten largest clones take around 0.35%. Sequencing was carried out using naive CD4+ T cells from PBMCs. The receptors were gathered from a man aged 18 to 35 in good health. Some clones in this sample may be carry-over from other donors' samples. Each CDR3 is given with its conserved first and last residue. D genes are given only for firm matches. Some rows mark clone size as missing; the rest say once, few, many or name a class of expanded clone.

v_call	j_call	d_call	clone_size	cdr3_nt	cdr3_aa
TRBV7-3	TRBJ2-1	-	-	TGTGCCAGCAGCCCCCCGAGGGAAACGAATGAGCAGTTCTTC	CASSPPRETNEQFF
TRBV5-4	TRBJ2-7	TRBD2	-	TGTGCCAGCAGCTTGGAACTAGCGACCTCCGGCGAGCAGTACTTC	CASSLELATSGEQYF
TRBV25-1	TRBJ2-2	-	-	TGTGCCAGCAGTAAGAAATCGAACACCGGGGAGCTGTTTTTT	CASSKKSNTGELFF
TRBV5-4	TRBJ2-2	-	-	TGTGCCAGCAGGGAGGCTGTCGGGACCGGGGAGCTGTTTTTT	CASREAVGTGELFF
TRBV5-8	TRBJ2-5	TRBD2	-	TGTGCCAGCAGCGCGATCCTCGGGCGGGAGGGCCAGGAGACCCAGTACTTC	CASSAILGREGQETQYF
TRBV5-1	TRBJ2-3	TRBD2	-	TGCGCCAGCAGCTCCCCGGCGGGCGGGGGTACCACAGATACGCAGTATTTT	CASSSPAGGGTTDTQYF
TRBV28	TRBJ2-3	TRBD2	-	TGTGCCAGCAGTTCTCTCCGGGAGGCCGGCACAGATACGCAGTATTTT	CASSSLREAGTDTQYF
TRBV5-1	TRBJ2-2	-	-	TGCGCCAGCAGCTTGCGTCGCTCCACCGGGGAGCTGTTTTTT	CASSLRRSTGELFF
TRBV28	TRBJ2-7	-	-	TGTGCCAGCAGCTCTGCGGTCTACGAGCAGTACTTC	CASSSAVYEQYF
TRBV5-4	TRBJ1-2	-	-	TGTGCCAGCAGCTTGGCTTACAGGGCCCAGGAGGGCTACACCTTC	CASSLAYRAQEGYTF
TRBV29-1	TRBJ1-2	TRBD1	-	TGCAGCGTTGCGAACAGGGGTTGGGACTACACCTTC	CSVANRGWDYTF
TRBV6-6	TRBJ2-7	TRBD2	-	TGTGCCAGCAGTGCTAGCGGGAGTCGGTACGAGCAGTACTTC	CASSASGSRYEQYF
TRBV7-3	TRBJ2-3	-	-	TGTGCCAGCAGCCCCCATGATGGTACGCAGTATTTT	CASSPHDGTQYF
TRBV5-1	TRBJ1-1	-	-	TGCGCCAGCAGCCCTGGGGGGCGCGGGAACACTGAAGCTTTCTTT	CASSPGGRGNTEAFF
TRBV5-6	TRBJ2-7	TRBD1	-	TGTGCCAGCAGCTCGCCTGACAGGGGTGGGGAGCAGTACTTC	CASSSPDRGGEQYF
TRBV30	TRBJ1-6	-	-	TGTGCCTGGGTTGACGGTGATAATTCACCCCTCCACTTT	CAWVDGDNSPLHF
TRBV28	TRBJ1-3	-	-	TGTGCCAGCAGTTTTTGGGCGGCCAGCTCTGGAAACACCATATATTTT	CASSFWAASSGNTIYF
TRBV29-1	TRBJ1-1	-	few	TGCAGCGTTACCCGACAGTTAATGAACACTGAAGCTTTCTTT	CSVTRQLMNTEAFF
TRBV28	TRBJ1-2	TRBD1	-	TGTGCCAGCAGTTTTATCTTGACAGGGGACGGCTACACCTTC	CASSFILTGDGYTF
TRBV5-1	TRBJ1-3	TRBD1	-	TGCGCCAGCAGCTTGGGGGGGACAGGAGGAAACACCATATATTTT	CASSLGGTGGNTIYF
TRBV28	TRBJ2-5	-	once	TGTGCCAGCAGTAGAGCAGGCCCTAGAGAGACCCAGTACTTC	CASSRAGPRETQYF
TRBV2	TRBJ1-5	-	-	TGTGCCAGCAGTGAGTCTGGGGGCAGGAATCAGCCCCAGCATTTT	CASSESGGRNQPQHF
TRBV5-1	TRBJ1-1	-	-	TGCGCCAGCAGCCCCCGTGGAGGGGAGGGCACTGAAGCTTTCTTT	CASSPRGGEGTEAFF
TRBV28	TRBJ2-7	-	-	TGTGCCAGCAGCCCCAGGGTCAAGGGGAACTACGAGCAGTACTTC	CASSPRVKGNYEQYF
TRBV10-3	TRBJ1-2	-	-	TGTGCCATCAAACGCCTGTCATATGGCTACACCTTC	CAIKRLSYGYTF
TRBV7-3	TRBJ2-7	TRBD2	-	TGTGCCAGCAGCTCGTGGGGACTAGCGGGGGTCTCCTACGAGCAGTACTTC	CASSSWGLAGVSYEQYF
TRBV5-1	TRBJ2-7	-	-	TGCGCCAGCAGCTTGGCTCTGGGGGATACTGACGAGCAGTACTTC	CASSLALGDTDEQYF
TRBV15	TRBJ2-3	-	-	TGTGCCACCAGCAGATCAGGAGCTAGCACAGATACGCAGTATTTT	CATSRSGASTDTQYF
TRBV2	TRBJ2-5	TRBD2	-	TGTGCCAGCAGCTTGCTAGCGGGAGCCCGTGAGCAGTACTTC	CASSLLAGAREQYF
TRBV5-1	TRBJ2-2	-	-	TGCGCCAGCAGCTTGGCCGGGGGCACCGGGGAGCTGTTTTTT	CASSLAGGTGELFF
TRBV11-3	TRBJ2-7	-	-	TGTGCCAGCAGCTTTTCAGGGTTGATCGGCGAGCAGTACTTC	CASSFSGLIGEQYF
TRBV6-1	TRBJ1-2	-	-	TGTGCCACCTACCCCGGGGGGAACGGCTACACCTTC	CATYPGGNGYTF
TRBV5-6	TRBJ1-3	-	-	TGTGCCAGCAGCCCCGCCCGACATGGAGGAAACACCATATATTTT	CASSPARHGGNTIYF
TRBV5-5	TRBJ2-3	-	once	TGTGCCAGCAGCCAAGATATCACAGATACGCAGTATTTT	CASSQDITDTQYF
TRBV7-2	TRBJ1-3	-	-	TGTGCCAGCAGCTTACTAGGGACAAAAGTAGCCACCATATATTTT	CASSLLGTKVATIYF
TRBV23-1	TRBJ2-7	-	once	TGCGCCAGCAGTCAAAGGCCCCAAACCTACAAGGGCTACGAGCAGTACTTC	CASSQRPQTYKGYEQYF
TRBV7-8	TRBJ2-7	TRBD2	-	TGTGCCAGCAGCTCCCCTTCAGCGGGAGGGACCTACGAGCAGTACTTC	CASSSPSAGGTYEQYF
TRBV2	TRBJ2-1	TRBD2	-	TGTGCCAGCAGTGAATGGGGGCGGGAGGGCTCCTACAATGAGCAGTTCTTC	CASSEWGREGSYNEQFF
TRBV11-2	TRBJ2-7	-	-	TGTGCCAGCAGCCCATTTGATTACGTGGCGCAGTACTTC	CASSPFDYVAQYF
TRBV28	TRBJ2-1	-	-	TGTGCCAGCAGTCTCCTTGGCGGGTCCGAGTTCTTC	CASSLLGGSEFF
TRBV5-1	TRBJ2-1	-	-	TGCGCCAGCAATCCAAGCAGCTCCTACAATGAGCAGTTCTTC	CASNPSSSYNEQFF
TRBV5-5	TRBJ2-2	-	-	TGTGCCAGCAGCTTGGGGCCCCAAGCCGGGGAGCTGTTTTTT	CASSLGPQAGELFF
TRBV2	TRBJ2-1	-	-	TGTGCCAGCTATCCGGGACCTGGACGCTACAATGAGCAGTTCTTC	CASYPGPGRYNEQFF
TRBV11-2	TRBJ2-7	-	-	TGTGCCAGCAGCCCCCTAAGATCCGCGCCTACCTACGAGCAGTACTTC	CASSPLRSAPTYEQYF
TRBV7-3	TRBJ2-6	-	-	TGTGCCAGCAGCTTAACCCCTGGGGCCAACGTCCTGACTTTC	CASSLTPGANVLTF
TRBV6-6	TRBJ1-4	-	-	TGTGCCAGCAGGAGAGACAGGCAAAATGAAAAACTGTTTTTT	CASRRDRQNEKLFF
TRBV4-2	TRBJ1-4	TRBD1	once	TGTGCCAGCAGAACTTTGGGACAGCAGGCGTTTGAAAAACTGTTTTTT	CASRTLGQQAFEKLFF